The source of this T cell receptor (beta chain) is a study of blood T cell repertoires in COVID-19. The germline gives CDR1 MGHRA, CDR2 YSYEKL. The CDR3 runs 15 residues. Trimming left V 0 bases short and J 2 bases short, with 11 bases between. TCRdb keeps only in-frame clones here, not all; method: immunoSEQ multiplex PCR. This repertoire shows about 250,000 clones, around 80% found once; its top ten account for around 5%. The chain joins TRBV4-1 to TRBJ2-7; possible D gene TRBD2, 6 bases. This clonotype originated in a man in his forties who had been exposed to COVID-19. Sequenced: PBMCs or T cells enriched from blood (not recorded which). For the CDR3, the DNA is TGCGCCAGCAGCCAAGATCAAGGGACTGCCTACGAGCAGTACTTC. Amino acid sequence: CASSQDQGTAYEQYF.